The 8 T cell receptor beta chains presented below share a single source sample, sequenced in a study of T cells after yellow fever vaccination. TCRdb ran MiXCR on the 5' RACE reads and lists one entry per CDR3 protein. The sample has about 340,000 distinct CDR3 sequences, about 4% seen once. Sequencing was performed on PBMCs, taken 5 days after the yellow fever booster vaccination. The receptors here all came from a man aged 18 to 29 who received the YFV17D yellow fever vaccine.

This clonotype was counted a few times. This chain connects TRBV27 to TRBJ1-1; D not certain. Germline V gene data show CDR1 as MNHEY and CDR2 as SMNVEV (reference sequence). This CDR3 comprises 15 residues. V was clipped by 6 bases and J by 1 base, with 15 bases between them. CDR3 nucleotides: TGTGCCAGCAGACCACACCATTCCCCGAACACTGAAGCTTTCTTT. Residues: CASRPHHSPNTEAFF.

This chain joins TRBV7-2 and TRBJ2-5; D is unresolved. In germline, CDR1 is SGHTA, CDR2 FQGNSA. The CDR3 covers 15 residues. The V gene lost 1 base and the J gene lost 4 bases, with 13 bases spanning the gap. In nucleotides, the CDR3 is TGTGCCAGCAGCTTAGGCGTCACCTATCGAGAGACCCAGTACTTC. The encoded protein is CASSLGVTYRETQYF.

This clonotype was observed at least ten times. The chain employs TRBV7-6 and TRBJ2-3; D perhaps matches TRBD2 (5 bases). The germline V and J ends were trimmed by 4 bases and 0 bases, with 14 bases remaining between them. The CDR3 sequence is 16 residues long. Germline V gene sequence: CDR1 SGHVS, CDR2 FNYEAQ. CDR3 sequence reads: CASSSSQRYSTDTQYF. In DNA, the CDR3 is TGTGCCAGCAGCTCTAGCCAGCGATACAGCACAGATACGCAGTATTTT.

This clonotype was seen more than once but under ten times. The chain joins TRBV7-8 to TRBJ2-2; 8 bases match TRBD2. Trimming cost V 8 bases and J 1 base; bases outside gene matches: 9. The germline V gene has CDR1 SGHVS and CDR2 FQNEAQ. The CDR3 runs 16 residues. CDR3 DNA sequence: TGTGCCAGCTCTGTCGGGGGGGGGAAGAACACCGGGGAGCTGTTTTTT. Translating it yields CASSVGGGKNTGELFF.

CDR3 nucleotides: TGTGCCAGCAGACCGGACCCAACAGATACGCAGTATTTT. It specifies CASRPDPTDTQYF. The chain links TRBV5-4 to TRBJ2-3; D not resolved. This CDR3 contains 13 residues. V was clipped by 5 bases and J by 3 bases, with 10 bases between them. Germline V gene lookup returns CDR1 SGHNT and CDR2 YYREEE (reference sequence).

This clonotype was picked up many times. The V gene is TRBV10-3, the J gene TRBJ2-3, with D tentatively TRBD2 (7 bases). The CDR3 has 14 residues. V lost 10 bases and J 5 bases, leaving 19 bases between the germline ends. Germline lookup yields CDR1 ENHRY and CDR2 SYGVKD. The CDR3 is CATRQRGAEDTQYF. The CDR3 DNA reads as TGTGCCACCCGCCAACGGGGGGCGGAAGATACGCAGTATTTT.

To note about this clonotype: Sequence at one end of the junction differs from germline and may be a read error. This sequence joins TRBV7-7 and TRBJ2-5, with 8 positions matching TRBD2. Germline CDR1 reads SSHAT; CDR2 reads FNYEAQ (reference sequence). The CDR3 is made up of 14 amino acids. CDR3 DNA sequence: TGTGCTAGCAGCCCCGGGGGGGCGCGGGAGACCCAGTACTTC. This encodes CASSPGGARETQYF.

This chain connects TRBV7-2 to TRBJ2-7; D not resolved. Trimming shortened V by 2 bases and J by 6 bases, and 17 bases separated the two germline ends. The length of the CDR3 is 15 residues. Germline V gene sequence: CDR1 SGHTA, CDR2 FQGNSA. CDR3 region: CASSLTPSGASEQYV. The CDR3, as DNA: TGTGCCAGCAGCTTAACCCCCTCCGGAGCCTCCGAGCAGTACGTC.